Below are 3 T cell receptor beta chains sequenced from a single sample in a study of early T cells in non-severe SARS-CoV-2 infection. TCRdb ran MiXCR on the 5' RACE reads and lists one entry per CDR3 protein. The sample consists of around 61,000 distinct CDR3 sequences, about 10% of them appearing once. The source material was whole blood. These receptors all stem from an adult who was a healthcare worker with PCR-confirmed SARS-CoV-2 infection or an uninfected control (not recorded which).

The CDR3: CASSQAGTGWVDIQYF. DNA of the CDR3: TGTGCCAGCAGCCAAGCGGGGACAGGGTGGGTGGACATTCAGTACTTC. The V call is TRBV3-1, the J call TRBJ2-4, with 9 bases matching TRBD1. The CDR3 is made up of 16 amino acids. Germline values: CDR1 LGHDT, CDR2 YNNKEL (reference sequence). V shed 1 base and J 8 bases; nucleotides not matched to a gene: 9.

At least ten counts were recorded for this clonotype. The V and J genes are TRBV2 and TRBJ2-3, with D perhaps matching TRBD1 (5 bases). This CDR3 region has 12 residues. Germline V gene sequence: CDR1 SNHLY, CDR2 FYNNEI. V dropped 4 bases and J dropped 3 bases, with 5 bases sitting between them. The CDR3 nucleotides are TGTGCCAGCAGTGGACAGACAGATACGCAGTATTTT. Protein product: CASSGQTDTQYF.

This clonotype was detected only a few times. The V call is TRBV6-5, the J call TRBJ2-1; maybe TRBD2 (5 bases). The length of the CDR3 is 15 residues. Per germline, CDR1 MNHEY and CDR2 SVGAGI. V was shortened by 5 bases and J by 2 bases, with 13 bases between the two germline ends. This chain's CDR3 is CASSRERFAYNEQFF. CDR3 nucleotides: TGTGCCAGCAGTCGTGAGCGGTTTGCCTACAATGAGCAGTTCTTC.